This TCR beta chain originates from a study of T cells in Graves' hyperthyroidism and ophthalmopathy. RNA transcripts gave rise to amplified TCR beta CDR3 regions. The study used the HTBI primer set for a first-round RT-PCR of the TCR CDR3. MiXCR, applied by TCRdb to the multiplex PCR reads, yields one record per CDR3 protein. The data contain 700,000 to 950,000 distinct CDR3 sequences, roughly a third of them singletons. Lactation, pregnancy, other autoimmune disease or uncontrolled infection excluded patients. The CDR3 is 14 residues long. V was pared by 6 bases and J by 9 bases, with 3 bases of the junction left unmatched.

Sequenced sample: blood. This sequence joins TRBV12-3 or TRBV12-4 and TRBJ1-6; TRBD1 matches at 12 bases. The sequence derives from a woman aged 40 to 50 with Graves' hyperthyroidism. The CDR3 DNA reads TGTGCCAGCAGGGGACAGGGGGCGAGTTCACCCCTCCACTTT. Translated, it gives CASRGQGASSPLHF.